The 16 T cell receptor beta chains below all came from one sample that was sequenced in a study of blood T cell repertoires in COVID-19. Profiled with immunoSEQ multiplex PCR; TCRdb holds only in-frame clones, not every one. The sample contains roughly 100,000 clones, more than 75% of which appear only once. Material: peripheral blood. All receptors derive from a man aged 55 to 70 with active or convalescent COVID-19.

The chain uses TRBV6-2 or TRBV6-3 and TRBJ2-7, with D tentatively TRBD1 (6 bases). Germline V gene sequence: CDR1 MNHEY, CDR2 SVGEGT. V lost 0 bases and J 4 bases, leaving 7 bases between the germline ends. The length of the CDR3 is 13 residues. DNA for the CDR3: TGTGCCAGCAGTTACTCCGGACAGTACGAGCAGTACGTC. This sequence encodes CASSYSGQYEQYV.

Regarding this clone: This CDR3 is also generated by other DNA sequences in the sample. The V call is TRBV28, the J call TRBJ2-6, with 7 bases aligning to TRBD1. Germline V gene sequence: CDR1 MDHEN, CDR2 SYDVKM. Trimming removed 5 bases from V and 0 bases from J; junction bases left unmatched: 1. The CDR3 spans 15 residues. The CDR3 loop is CASSRDSSGANVLTF. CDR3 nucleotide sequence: TGTGCCAGCAGTCGGGACAGCTCTGGGGCCAACGTCCTGACTTTC.

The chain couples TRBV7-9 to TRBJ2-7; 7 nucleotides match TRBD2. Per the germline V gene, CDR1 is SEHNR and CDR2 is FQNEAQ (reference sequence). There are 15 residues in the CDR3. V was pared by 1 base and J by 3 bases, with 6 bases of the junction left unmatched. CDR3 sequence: CASSLGEGWGYEQYF. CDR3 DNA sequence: TGTGCCAGCAGCTTAGGGGAGGGCTGGGGCTACGAGCAGTACTTC.

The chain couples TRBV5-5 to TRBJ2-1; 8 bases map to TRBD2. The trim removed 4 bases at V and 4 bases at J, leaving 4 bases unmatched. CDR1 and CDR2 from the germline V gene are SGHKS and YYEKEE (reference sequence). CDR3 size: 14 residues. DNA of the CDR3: TGTGCCAGCAGCACCACTAGCGGATACAATGAGCAGTTCTTC. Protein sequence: CASSTTSGYNEQFF.

The CDR3 loop reads CASSPPSGRHEQYF. In DNA form, the CDR3 reads TGTGCCAGCTCACCACCCAGCGGGAGGCACGAGCAGTACTTC. This sequence joins TRBV18 and TRBJ2-7; 9 nucleotides match TRBD2. This CDR3 contains 14 residues. Germline V CDR1 and CDR2: KGHSH, LQKENI. Losses at the gene ends were 0 bases for V and 5 bases for J; bases not matched to a gene: 2.

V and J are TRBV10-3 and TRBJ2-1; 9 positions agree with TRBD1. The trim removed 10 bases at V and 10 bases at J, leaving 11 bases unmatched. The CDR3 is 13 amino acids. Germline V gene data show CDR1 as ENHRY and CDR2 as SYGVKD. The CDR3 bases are TGTGCCACCTCCGGGACAGGGAAGGGAGAGCAGTTCTTC. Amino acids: CATSGTGKGEQFF.

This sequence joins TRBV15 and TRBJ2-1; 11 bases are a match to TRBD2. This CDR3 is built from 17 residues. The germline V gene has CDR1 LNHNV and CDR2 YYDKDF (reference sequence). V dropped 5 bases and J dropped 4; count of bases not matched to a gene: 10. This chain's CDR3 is CATSPRQGTSGYNEQFF. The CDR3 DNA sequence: TGTGCCACCAGCCCACGTCAAGGGACTAGCGGTTACAATGAGCAGTTCTTC.

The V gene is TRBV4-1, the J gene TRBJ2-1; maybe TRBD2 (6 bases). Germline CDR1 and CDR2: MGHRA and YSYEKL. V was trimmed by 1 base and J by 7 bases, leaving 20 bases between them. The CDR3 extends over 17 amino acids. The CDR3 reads CASSQGPVGGERNEQFF. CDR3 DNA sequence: TGCGCCAGCAGCCAAGGCCCCGTCGGAGGGGAGCGGAATGAGCAGTTCTTC.

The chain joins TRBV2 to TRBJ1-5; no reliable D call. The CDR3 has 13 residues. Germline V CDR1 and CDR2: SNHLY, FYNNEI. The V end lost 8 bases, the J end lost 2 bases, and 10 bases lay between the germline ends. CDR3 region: CASRREGNQPQHF. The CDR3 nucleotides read TGTGCCAGCCGAAGGGAGGGCAATCAGCCCCAGCATTTT.

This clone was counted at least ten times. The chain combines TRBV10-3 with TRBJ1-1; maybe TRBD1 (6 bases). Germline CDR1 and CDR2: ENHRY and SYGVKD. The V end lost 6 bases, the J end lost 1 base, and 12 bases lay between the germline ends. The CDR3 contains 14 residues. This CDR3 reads CAISTGSRNTEAFF. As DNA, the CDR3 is TGTGCCATCAGCACAGGGAGTAGGAACACTGAAGCTTTCTTT.

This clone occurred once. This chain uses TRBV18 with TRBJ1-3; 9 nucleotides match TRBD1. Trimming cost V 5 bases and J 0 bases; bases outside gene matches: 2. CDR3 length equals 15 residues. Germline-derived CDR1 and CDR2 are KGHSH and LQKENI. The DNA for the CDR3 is TGTGCCAGCTCATCGGACAGGGGCTCTGGAAACACCATATATTTT. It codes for CASSSDRGSGNTIYF.

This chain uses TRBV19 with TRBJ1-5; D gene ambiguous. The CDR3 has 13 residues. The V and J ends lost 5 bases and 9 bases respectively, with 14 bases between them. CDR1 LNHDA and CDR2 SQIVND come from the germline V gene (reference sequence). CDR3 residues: CASSPSLPRPQHF. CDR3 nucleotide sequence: TGTGCCAGTAGTCCTTCCCTTCCCCGGCCCCAGCATTTT.

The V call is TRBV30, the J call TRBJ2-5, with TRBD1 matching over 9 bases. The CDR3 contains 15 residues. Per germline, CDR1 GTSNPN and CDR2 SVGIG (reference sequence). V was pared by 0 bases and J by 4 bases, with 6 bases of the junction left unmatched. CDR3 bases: TGTGCCTGGAGTGTACCGGGGACAGGGACAGAGACCCAGTACTTC. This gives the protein CAWSVPGTGTETQYF.

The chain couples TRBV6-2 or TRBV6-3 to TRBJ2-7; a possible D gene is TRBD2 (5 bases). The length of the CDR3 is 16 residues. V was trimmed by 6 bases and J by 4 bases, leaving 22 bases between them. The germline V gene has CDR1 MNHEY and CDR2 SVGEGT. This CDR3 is CASSPHESGSLYEQYV. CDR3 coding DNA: TGTGCCAGCAGCCCACACGAAAGCGGATCCTTATACGAGCAGTACGTC.

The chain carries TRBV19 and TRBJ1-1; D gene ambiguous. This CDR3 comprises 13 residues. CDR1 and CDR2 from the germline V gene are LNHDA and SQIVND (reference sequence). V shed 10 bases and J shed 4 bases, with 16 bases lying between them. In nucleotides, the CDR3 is TGTGCCACTGGAGAGGGAAGGATCACTGAAGCTTTCTTT. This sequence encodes CATGEGRITEAFF.

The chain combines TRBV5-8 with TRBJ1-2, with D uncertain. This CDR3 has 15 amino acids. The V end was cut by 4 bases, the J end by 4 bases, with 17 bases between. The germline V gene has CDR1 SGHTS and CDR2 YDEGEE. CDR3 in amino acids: CASSPKGELLYGYTF. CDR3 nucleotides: TGTGCCAGCAGCCCAAAAGGAGAGCTTCTCTATGGCTACACCTTC.